This TCR beta chain was recorded in a study of cytomegalovirus exposure and HLA in healthy donors. Among the approximately 110 subjects of the validation cohort, separate from the roughly 700-subject first cohort, were the donors. As to this clone: Its antigen is not known.

This CDR3 region has 18 residues. The study, taken as a whole, reports: Most TCR sequences proved rare, with some public TCRs found in many donors.

Only in-frame clones appear in the TCRdb table, and some are missing; sequencing was by immunoSEQ multiplex PCR. This table holds roughly 130,000 clones, about 90% found once. This TCR came from a man aged 18 to 29 in good health and CMV-seronegative. This chain connects TRBV21-1 to TRBJ1-5; the table gives TRBD1 as D, unverified against the DNA. TRBV21-1 is a pseudogene. The source material was PBMCs. DNA of the CDR3: TGTGCCAGCAGCAAAACGATCCCCCGGGACAGGGGGGGTCAGCCCCAGCATTTT. This translates into CASSKTIPRDRGGQPQHF.